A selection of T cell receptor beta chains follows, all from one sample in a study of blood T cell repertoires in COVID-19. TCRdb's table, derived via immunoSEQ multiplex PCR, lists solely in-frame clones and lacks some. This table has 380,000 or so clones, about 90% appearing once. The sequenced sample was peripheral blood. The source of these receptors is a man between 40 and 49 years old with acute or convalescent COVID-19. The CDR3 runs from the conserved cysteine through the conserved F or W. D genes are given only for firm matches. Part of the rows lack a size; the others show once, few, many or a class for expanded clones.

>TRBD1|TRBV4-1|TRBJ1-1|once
CASSQGTGGEAFF
TGCGCCAGCAGCCAAGGGACAGGTGGTGAAGCTTTCTTT
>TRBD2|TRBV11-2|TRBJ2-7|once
CASSLETSGSRQYF
TGTGCCAGCAGCTTAGAAACTAGCGGGAGTAGGCAGTACTTC
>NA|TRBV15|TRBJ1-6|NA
CATSAHAGSSYNSPLHF
TGTGCCACCAGCGCCCACGCCGGGAGCTCCTATAATTCACCCCTCCACTTT
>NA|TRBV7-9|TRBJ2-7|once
CASSTDVYEQYF
TGTGCCAGCAGCACAGACGTATACGAGCAGTACTTC
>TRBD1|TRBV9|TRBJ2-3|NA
CASSATGGSYDTDTQYF
TGTGCCAGCAGCGCTACAGGGGGAAGCTACGACACAGATACGCAGTATTTT
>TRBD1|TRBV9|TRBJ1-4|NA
CASSRWTGRNEKLFF
TGTGCCAGCAGTCGATGGACAGGCCGTAATGAAAAACTGTTTTTT
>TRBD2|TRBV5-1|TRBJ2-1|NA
CASSASGSSYNEQFF
TGCGCCAGCAGCGCTAGCGGGAGCTCCTACAATGAGCAGTTCTTC
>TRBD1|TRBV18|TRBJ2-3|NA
CASSYGTGARADTQYF
TGTGCCAGCTCATATGGGACAGGGGCCCGGGCAGATACGCAGTATTTT
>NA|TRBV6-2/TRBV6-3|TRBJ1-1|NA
CASSTGPGTEAFF
TGTGCCAGCAGTACAGGACCGGGCACTGAAGCTTTCTTT
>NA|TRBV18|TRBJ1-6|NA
CASSEGGVYNSPLHF
TGTGCCAGCTCAGAGGGTGGGGTTTACAATTCACCCCTCCACTTT
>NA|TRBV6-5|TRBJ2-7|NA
CASSPGGSYEQYF
TGTGCCAGCAGCCCCGGGGGTAGTTACGAGCAGTACTTC
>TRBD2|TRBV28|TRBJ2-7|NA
CASRPGRETYEQYF
TGTGCCAGCAGACCCGGGAGGGAAACCTACGAGCAGTACTTC
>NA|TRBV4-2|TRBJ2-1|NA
CASSQEVGRNEQFF
TGTGCCAGCAGCCAAGAGGTGGGGCGCAATGAGCAGTTCTTC
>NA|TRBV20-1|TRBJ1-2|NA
CSASPGDYGYTF
TGCAGTGCTAGTCCAGGGGACTATGGCTACACCTTC
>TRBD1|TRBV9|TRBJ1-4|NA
CASSATGGIYEKLFF
TGTGCCAGCAGCGCAACAGGGGGAATATATGAAAAACTGTTTTTT
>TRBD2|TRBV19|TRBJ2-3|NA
CASSISGLAGDDTQYF
TGTGCCAGTAGTATATCGGGCCTAGCGGGAGACGATACGCAGTATTTT
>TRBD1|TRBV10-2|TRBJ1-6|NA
CASTIRQGRDSPLHF
TGCGCCAGCACGATTAGACAGGGAAGGGATTCACCCCTCCACTTT
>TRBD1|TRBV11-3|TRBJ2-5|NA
CASSQQGQLETQYF
TGTGCCAGCAGCCAACAGGGACAGCTAGAGACCCAGTACTTC
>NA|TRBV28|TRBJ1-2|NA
CAIPLRGSDGYTF
TGTGCCATACCGTTAAGGGGCAGTGATGGCTACACCTTC
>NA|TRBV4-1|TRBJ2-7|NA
CASSQEGPGNYEQYF
TGCGCCAGCAGCCAAGAGGGGCCAGGGAACTACGAGCAGTACTTC
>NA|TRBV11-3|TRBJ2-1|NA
CASSDYSSLEQFF
TGTGCCAGCAGCGATTACTCTAGCCTCGAGCAGTTCTTC
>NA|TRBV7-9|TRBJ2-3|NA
CASSLFGGGRSTDTQYF
TGTGCCAGCAGCTTATTCGGGGGAGGCCGTAGTACAGATACGCAGTATTTT
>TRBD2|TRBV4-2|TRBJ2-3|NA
CASSLSGGVTDTQYF
TGTGCCAGCAGCCTTAGCGGGGGGGTCACAGATACGCAGTATTTT
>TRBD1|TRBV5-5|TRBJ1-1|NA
CASSNIWDRGPSTEAFF
TGTGCCAGCAGCAACATCTGGGACAGGGGGCCGAGCACTGAAGCTTTCTTT
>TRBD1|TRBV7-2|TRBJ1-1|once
CASSLTGGETEAFF
TGTGCCAGCAGCTTAACAGGGGGTGAGACTGAAGCTTTCTTT
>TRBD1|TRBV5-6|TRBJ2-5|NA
CASSWDSQETQYF
TGTGCCAGCAGCTGGGACAGTCAAGAGACCCAGTACTTC
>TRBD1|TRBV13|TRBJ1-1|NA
CASSLGALAGGLSGSTEAFF
TGTGCCAGCAGCTTAGGGGCCTTGGCAGGGGGACTCTCGGGGAGCACTGAAGCTTTCTTT
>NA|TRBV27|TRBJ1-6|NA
CASSLVLLLNSPLHF
TGTGCCAGCAGTTTAGTACTTCTGTTGAATTCACCCCTCCACTTT
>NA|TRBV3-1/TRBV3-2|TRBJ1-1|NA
CASSLGGGAFF
TGTGCCAGCAGCCTCGGGGGGGGAGCTTTCTTT
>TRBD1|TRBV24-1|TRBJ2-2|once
CATSDADRGRSTGELFF
TGTGCCACCAGTGATGCGGACAGGGGGCGCAGCACCGGGGAGCTGTTTTTT
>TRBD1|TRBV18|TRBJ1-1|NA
CASSPPQGATGFTEAFF
TGTGCCAGCTCACCACCACAGGGGGCGACTGGATTCACTGAAGCTTTCTTT
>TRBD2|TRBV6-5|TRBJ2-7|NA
CASNPLAGGREQYF
TGTGCCAGCAATCCGCTAGCGGGAGGTAGGGAGCAGTACTTC
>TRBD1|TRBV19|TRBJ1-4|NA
CASSIALGTGGGNLFF
TGTGCCAGTAGTATAGCCCTCGGGACAGGGGGCGGAAATTTGTTTTTT
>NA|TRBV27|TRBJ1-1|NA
CASSSHSSQLQAFF
TGTGCCAGCAGTTCCCACTCCTCCCAACTCCAAGCTTTCTTT
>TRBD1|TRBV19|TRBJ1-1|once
CASRLRTGGNTEAFF
TGTGCCAGTAGACTTCGGACAGGGGGGAACACTGAAGCTTTCTTT
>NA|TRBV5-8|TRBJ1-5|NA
CASSFGGFGQPQHF
TGTGCCAGCAGCTTTGGAGGGTTCGGCCAGCCCCAGCATTTT
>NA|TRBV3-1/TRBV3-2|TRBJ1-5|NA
CASSHGREYSNQPQHF
TGTGCCAGCAGCCACGGGAGAGAATATAGCAATCAGCCCCAGCATTTT
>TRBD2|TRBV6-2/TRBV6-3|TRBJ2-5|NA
CASSTPLAGHGETQYF
TGTGCCAGCAGCACCCCGCTAGCGGGGCACGGAGAGACCCAGTACTTC
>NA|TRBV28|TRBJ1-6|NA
CASSFRVNSPLHF
TGTGCCAGCAGTTTCAGGGTGAATTCACCCCTCCACTTT
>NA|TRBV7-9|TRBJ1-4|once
CASSAIGYGELFF
TGTGCCAGCAGCGCAATCGGGTACGGGGAACTGTTTTTT
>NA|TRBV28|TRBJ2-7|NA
CASTQAGTPTYEQYF
TGTGCCAGCACACAAGCCGGGACACCTACCTACGAGCAGTACTTC
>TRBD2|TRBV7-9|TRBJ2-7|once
CASSPGLAFHEQYF
TGTGCCAGCAGCCCGGGACTAGCCTTCCACGAGCAGTACTTC
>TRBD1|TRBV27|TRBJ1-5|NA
CASSLYPTGTGQPQHF
TGTGCCAGCAGTTTATACCCGACAGGGACGGGGCAGCCCCAGCATTTT
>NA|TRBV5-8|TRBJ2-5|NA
CASSFRGQETQYF
TGTGCCAGCAGCTTCCGGGGGCAAGAGACCCAGTACTTC
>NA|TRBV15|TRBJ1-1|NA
CAVRGAGDRTEAFF
TGTGCCGTTCGAGGAGCGGGGGATCGGACTGAAGCTTTCTTT
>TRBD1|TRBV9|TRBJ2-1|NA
CASSVVVGGDEQFF
TGTGCCAGCAGCGTAGTTGTAGGGGGCGATGAGCAGTTCTTC
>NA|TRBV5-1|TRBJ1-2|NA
CASSPDGRELYGYTF
TGCGCCAGCAGCCCGGATGGCAGGGAACTTTATGGCTACACCTTC
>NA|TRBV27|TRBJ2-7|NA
CASSPTLAGAMYEQYF
TGTGCCAGCAGTCCGACGTTGGCAGGGGCAATGTACGAGCAGTACTTC
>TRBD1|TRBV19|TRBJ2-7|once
CASSGDRDPYEQYF
TGTGCCAGTAGTGGGGACAGGGACCCCTACGAGCAGTACTTC
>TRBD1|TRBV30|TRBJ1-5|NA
CAWSQGAGQPQHF
TGTGCCTGGAGTCAGGGGGCAGGACAGCCCCAGCATTTT
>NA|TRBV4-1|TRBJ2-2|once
CASLKAGNTGELFF
TGCGCCAGCCTAAAGGCAGGGAACACCGGGGAGCTGTTTTTT
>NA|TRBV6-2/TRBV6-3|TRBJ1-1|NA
CASSYGGARARF
TGTGCCAGCAGTTACGGGGGGGCTCGAGCCCGGTTT
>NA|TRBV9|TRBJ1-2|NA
CASSSDRRGRKGYGYTF
TGTGCCAGCAGCTCGGACCGGAGGGGCAGGAAGGGCTATGGCTACACCTTC
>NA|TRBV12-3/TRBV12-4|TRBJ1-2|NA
CASSLLSGRGYTF
TGTGCCAGCAGCCTCCTTAGTGGGCGAGGCTACACCTTC